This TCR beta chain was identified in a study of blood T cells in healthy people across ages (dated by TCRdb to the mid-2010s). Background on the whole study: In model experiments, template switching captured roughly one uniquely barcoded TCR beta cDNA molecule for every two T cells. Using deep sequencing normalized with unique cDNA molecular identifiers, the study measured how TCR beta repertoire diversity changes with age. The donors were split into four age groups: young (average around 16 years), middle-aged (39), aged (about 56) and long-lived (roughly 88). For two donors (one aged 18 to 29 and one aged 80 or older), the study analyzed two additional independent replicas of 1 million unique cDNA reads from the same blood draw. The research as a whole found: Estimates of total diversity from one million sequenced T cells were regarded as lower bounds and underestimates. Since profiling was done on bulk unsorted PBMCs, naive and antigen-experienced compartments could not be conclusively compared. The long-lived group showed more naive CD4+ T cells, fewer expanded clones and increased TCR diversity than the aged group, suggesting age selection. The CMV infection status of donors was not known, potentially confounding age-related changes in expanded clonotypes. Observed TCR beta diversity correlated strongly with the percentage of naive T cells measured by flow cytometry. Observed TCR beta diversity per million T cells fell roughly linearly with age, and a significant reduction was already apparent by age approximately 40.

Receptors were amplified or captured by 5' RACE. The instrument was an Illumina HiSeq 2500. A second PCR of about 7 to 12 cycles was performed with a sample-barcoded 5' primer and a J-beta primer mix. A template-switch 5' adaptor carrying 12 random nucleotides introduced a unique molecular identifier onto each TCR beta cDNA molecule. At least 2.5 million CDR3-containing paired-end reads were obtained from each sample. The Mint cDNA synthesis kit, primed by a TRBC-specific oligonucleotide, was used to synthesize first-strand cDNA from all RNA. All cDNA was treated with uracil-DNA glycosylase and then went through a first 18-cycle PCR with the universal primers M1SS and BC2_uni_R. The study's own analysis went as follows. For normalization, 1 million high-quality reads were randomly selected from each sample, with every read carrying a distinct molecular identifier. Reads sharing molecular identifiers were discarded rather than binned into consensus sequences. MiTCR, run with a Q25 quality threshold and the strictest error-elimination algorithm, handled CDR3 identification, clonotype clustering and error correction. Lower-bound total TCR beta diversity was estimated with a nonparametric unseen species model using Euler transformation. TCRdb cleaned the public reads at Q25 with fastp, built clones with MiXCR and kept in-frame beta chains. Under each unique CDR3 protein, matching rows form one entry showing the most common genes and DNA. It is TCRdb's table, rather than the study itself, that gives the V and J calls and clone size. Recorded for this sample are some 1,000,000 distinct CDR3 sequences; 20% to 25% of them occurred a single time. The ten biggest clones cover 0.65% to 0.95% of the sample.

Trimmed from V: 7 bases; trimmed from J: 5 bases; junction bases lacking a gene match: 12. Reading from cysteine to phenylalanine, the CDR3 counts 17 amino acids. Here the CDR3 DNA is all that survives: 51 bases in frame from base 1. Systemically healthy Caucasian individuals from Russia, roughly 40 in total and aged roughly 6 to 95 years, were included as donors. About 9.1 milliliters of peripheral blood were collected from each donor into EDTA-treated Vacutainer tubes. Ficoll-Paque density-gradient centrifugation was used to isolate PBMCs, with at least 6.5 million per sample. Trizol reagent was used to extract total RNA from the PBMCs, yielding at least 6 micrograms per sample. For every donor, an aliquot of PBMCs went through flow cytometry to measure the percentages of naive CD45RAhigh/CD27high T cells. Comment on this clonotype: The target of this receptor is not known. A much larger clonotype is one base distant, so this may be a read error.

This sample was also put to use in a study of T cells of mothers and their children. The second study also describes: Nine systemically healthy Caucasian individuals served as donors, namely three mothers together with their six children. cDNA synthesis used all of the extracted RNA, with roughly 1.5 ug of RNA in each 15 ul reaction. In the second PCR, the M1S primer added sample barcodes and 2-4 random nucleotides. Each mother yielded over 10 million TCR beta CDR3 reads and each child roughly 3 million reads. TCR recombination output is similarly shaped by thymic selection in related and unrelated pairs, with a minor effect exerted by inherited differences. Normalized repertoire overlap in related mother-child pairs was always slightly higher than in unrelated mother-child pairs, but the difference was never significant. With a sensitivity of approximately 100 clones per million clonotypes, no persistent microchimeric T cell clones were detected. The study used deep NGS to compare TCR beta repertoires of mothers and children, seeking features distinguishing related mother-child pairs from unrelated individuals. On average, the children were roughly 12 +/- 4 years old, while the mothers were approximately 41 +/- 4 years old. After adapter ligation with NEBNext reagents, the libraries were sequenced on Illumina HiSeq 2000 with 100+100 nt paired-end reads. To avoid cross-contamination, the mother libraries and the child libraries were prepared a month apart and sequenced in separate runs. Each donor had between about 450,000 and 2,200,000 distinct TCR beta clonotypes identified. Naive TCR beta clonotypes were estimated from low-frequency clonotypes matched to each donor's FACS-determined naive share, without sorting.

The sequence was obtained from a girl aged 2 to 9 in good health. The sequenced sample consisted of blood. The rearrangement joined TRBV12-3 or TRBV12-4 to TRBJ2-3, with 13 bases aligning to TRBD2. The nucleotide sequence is TGTGCCAGCACCGCCACTAGCGGGAGGGCCCGGAAAGATACGCAGTATTTT. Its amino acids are CASTATSGRARKDTQYF.